The present entry profiles one T cell receptor beta chain with its context. What it binds is not known. This sample is drawn from a study of shared clonotypes between healthy human individuals. Overall study findings and caveats: A limitation of the genetic and exposure-history diversity represented arose from few donors.

CD45RO-negative, CCR7-positively selected cells formed the naive CD8 fraction, excluding terminally differentiated effector memory CD45RA+ cells. Profiling relied on immunoSEQ multiplex PCR, and the TCRdb table lists in-frame clones only, not all of them. The sample holds about 2,100,000 clones, 85% to 95% seen once. The source is a young man in good health. Some clones in this sample may be carry-over from other donors' samples. The sample comprised naive CD8+ T cells from PBMCs.

As DNA, the CDR3 is TGTGCCAGCAGCAGGGGTACTGAAGCTTTCTTT. As protein: CASSRGTEAFF. V gene TRBV5-6 combines with J gene TRBJ1-1; weak D call: TRBD1 (5 bases). V lost 4 bases to trimming and J lost 5 bases, with 6 bases between them. This CDR3 contains 11 residues. Germline V gene lookup returns CDR1 SGHDT and CDR2 YYEEEE.